The 31 T cell receptor beta chains presented below share a single source sample, sequenced in a study of blood T cell repertoires in COVID-19. Sequencing used immunoSEQ multiplex PCR; TCRdb keeps in-frame clones, though not all of them. The table lists 85,000 to 130,000 clones, about 86% of them singletons. The sample was PBMCs or T cells enriched from blood (not recorded which). The receptor source for this set is a woman in her forties or fifties who had recovered from COVID-19.

The genes are TRBV5-1 and TRBJ1-6, with 9 bases fitting TRBD1. Looked up from germline, CDR1 is SGHRS and CDR2 is YFSETQ. Unmatched junction bases numbered 1, after V lost 3 bases and J lost 6 bases. This CDR3 region has 14 residues. CDR3 in amino acids: CASSSGQGNSPLHF. Written as DNA, the CDR3 is TGCGCCAGCAGCTCGGGACAGGGTAATTCACCCCTCCACTTT.

This chain joins TRBV3-1 (or the pseudogene TRBV3-2) and TRBJ2-2; 11 positions match TRBD2. Trimming at V came to 5 bases and at J to 4 bases, leaving 6 bases not matched to a gene. The CDR3 is 16 amino acids. Germline CDR1 reads LGHDT; CDR2 reads YNNKEL (reference sequence). For the CDR3, the DNA is TGTGCCAGCAGCTTAGTAGCGGGAGGGGTCACCGGGGAGCTGTTTTTT. Translating gives CASSLVAGGVTGELFF.

The chain recombines TRBV6-4 with TRBJ2-1, with TRBD2 identical over 10 bases. Germline V gene data show CDR1 as MRHNA and CDR2 as SNTAGT. This CDR3 comprises 14 residues. The V segment lost 8 bases and the J segment 2 bases; nucleotides outside the gene matches: 3. The CDR3 loop reads CASPGTSAYNEQFF. CDR3 DNA: TGTGCCAGCCCAGGGACTAGCGCCTACAATGAGCAGTTCTTC.

The chain recombines TRBV3-1 (or the pseudogene TRBV3-2) with TRBJ1-6; TRBD1 matches at 8 bases. The CDR3 extends over 14 amino acids. CDR1 and CDR2 from the germline V gene are LGHDT and YNNKEL (reference sequence). Losses at the gene ends were 7 bases for V and 5 bases for J; bases not matched to a gene: 4. The CDR3 DNA is TGTGCCAGCACCTGGACAGGGAATAATTCACCCCTCCACTTT. Translated, it gives CASTWTGNNSPLHF.

The chain carries TRBV7-9 and TRBJ2-2, with TRBD1 matching 10 bases. J gave up 7 bases and V 6 bases, and 11 bases lay outside the gene matches. Germline assignment: CDR1 SEHNR and CDR2 FQNEAQ (reference sequence). CDR3 length equals 16 residues. CDR3 in amino acids: CASSPRDRGWDGELFF. CDR3 bases: TGTGCCAGCAGTCCCCGGGACAGGGGATGGGACGGGGAGCTGTTTTTT.

The V gene is TRBV2, the J gene TRBJ2-7, with D perhaps TRBD1 (7 bases). V was clipped by 0 bases and J by 7 bases, with 16 bases between them. This CDR3 has 15 residues. The germline CDR1 and CDR2 sequences are SNHLY and FYNNEI. The CDR3 loop reads CASSEAGQDYLEQYF. The CDR3 coding sequence is TGTGCCAGCAGTGAAGCCGGACAGGACTATTTAGAGCAGTACTTC.

This sequence joins TRBV6-5 and TRBJ2-1; 9 bases agree with TRBD2. Germline V gene lookup returns CDR1 MNHEY and CDR2 SVGAGI. V lost 10 bases to trimming and J lost 0 bases; unmatched junction nucleotides: 4. The CDR3 totals 14 residues. The CDR3, as DNA: TGTGCCACCTTTAGCGGGAGCTCCTACAATGAGCAGTTCTTC. Translated, it gives CATFSGSSYNEQFF.

The chain has TRBV2 and TRBJ2-5, with TRBD2 identical over 10 bases. Germline-derived CDR1 and CDR2 are SNHLY and FYNNEI. The CDR3 covers 15 residues. V lost 5 bases to trimming and J lost 3 bases; unmatched junction nucleotides: 6. The CDR3 nucleotides are TGTGCCAGCAGTCAAGGACTAGCGGTGAAAGAGACCCAGTACTTC. Encoded protein: CASSQGLAVKETQYF.

This clone showed up just once. The rearrangement links TRBV27 to TRBJ1-4; the D gene is possibly TRBD1 (6 bases). Trimming took 10 bases from V and 7 from J, leaving 19 bases between them. Germline CDR1 and CDR2: MNHEY and SMNVEV (reference sequence). The CDR3 is made up of 14 amino acids. DNA for the CDR3: TGTGCCAACCCAGACAGGCTCCTAATTGAAAAACTGTTTTTT. It is translated as CANPDRLLIEKLFF.

This clone was seen only a few times. V usage is TRBV15 and J usage is TRBJ1-6, with 11 bases matching TRBD1. Germline-derived CDR1 and CDR2 are LNHNV and YYDKDF (reference sequence). The CDR3 has 16 residues. V shed 5 bases, J shed 10 bases, and the junction held 10 bases outside the gene matches. The CDR3 DNA reads TGTGCCACCAGCCTCCGAAGGGGACAGGGGGGATCACCCCTCCACTTT. It is translated as CATSLRRGQGGSPLHF.

In its sample, this clone was seen a few times. The chain is built from TRBV10-3 and TRBJ1-3, with TRBD1 identical over 12 bases. The CDR3 is 16 amino acids. Germline CDR1 ENHRY, CDR2 SYGVKD. V dropped 6 bases and J dropped 4; count of bases not matched to a gene: 7. CDR3 sequence: CAIRPGQGADGNTIYF. DNA for the CDR3: TGTGCCATCAGACCGGGACAGGGGGCAGACGGAAACACCATATATTTT.

The rearrangement uses TRBV19 and TRBJ1-6; no clear D gene. The V gene's germline CDR1 is LNHDA and CDR2 SQIVND (reference sequence). CDR3 length: 13 residues. The V end was cut by 1 base, the J end by 9 bases, with 7 bases between. The CDR3 nucleotides read TGTGCCAGTAGTATAGCGGGAGTTTCACCCCTCCACTTT. Its protein product is CASSIAGVSPLHF.

The chain uses TRBV13 and TRBJ1-3; D possibly corresponds to TRBD1 (6 bases). Trimming took off 3 bases at V and 3 bases at J, with 9 bases between the two ends. The CDR3 sequence is 14 residues long. The germline V gene encodes CDR1 PRHDT and CDR2 FYEKMQ (reference sequence). The CDR3 nucleotides are TGTGCCAGCAGCTTCAGGGGAAATGGAAACACCATATATTTT. Its protein is CASSFRGNGNTIYF. Filled out from reference TRBV13 and TRBJ1-3, the complete variable domain reads AAGVIQSPRHLIKEKRETATLKCYPIPRHDTVYWYQQGPGQDPQFLISFYEKMQSDKGSIPDRFSAQQFSDYHSELNMSSLELGDSALYFCASSFRGNGNTIYFGEGSWLTVV.

The chain couples TRBV5-1 to TRBJ2-2; 8 bases line up with TRBD2. This CDR3 comprises 16 residues. Per germline, CDR1 SGHRS and CDR2 YFSETQ. V gave up 0 bases and J gave up 6 bases; unmatched junction bases: 7. CDR3 region: CASSLVPGGPSGELFF. The CDR3 bases are TGCGCCAGCAGCTTGGTGCCGGGAGGGCCCTCCGGGGAGCTGTTTTTT.

The chain employs TRBV5-1 and TRBJ2-3, with 11 bases fitting TRBD1. The CDR3 has 16 amino acids. V shed 0 bases, J shed 3 bases, and the junction held 3 bases outside the gene matches. Germline CDR1 and CDR2: SGHRS and YFSETQ. DNA of the CDR3: TGCGCCAGCAGCTTGGCCGGGACAGGGGGGACAGATACGCAGTATTTT. Protein: CASSLAGTGGTDTQYF.

Details on this clone: The sample has other DNA sequences that encode this CDR3 too. The CDR3 DNA reads TGTGCCAGCAGCTTACGGACAGAGAATGAAAAACTGTTTTTT. Translated, it gives CASSLRTENEKLFF. The rearrangement joins TRBV7-9 to TRBJ1-4; D is perhaps TRBD1 (6 bases). Trimming removed 2 bases at V and 5 bases at J, with 9 bases between. The germline gives CDR1 SEHNR, CDR2 FQNEAQ (reference sequence). The CDR3 has 14 residues.

V usage is TRBV6-5 and J usage is TRBJ1-5; perhaps TRBD1 as D (6 bases). V was cut by 7 bases and J by 3 bases, with 16 bases left in between. The CDR3 has 15 residues. CDR1 MNHEY and CDR2 SVGAGI come from the germline V gene. In nucleotides, the CDR3 is TGTGCCAGCACTTGGACAGTCTTACTCAATCAGCCCCAGCATTTT. This codes for CASTWTVLLNQPQHF.

V is TRBV5-1 and J is TRBJ1-1, with 7 bases that match TRBD1. The CDR3 length is 14 residues. The trim removed 4 bases at V and 7 bases at J, leaving 10 bases unmatched. Germline V gene data show CDR1 as SGHRS and CDR2 as YFSETQ. The CDR3 DNA reads as TGCGCCAGCAGCCCTACAGAGGGGGCCGGTGAAGCTTTCTTT. Translating gives CASSPTEGAGEAFF. The variable domain in full, with the rest retrieved from reference TRBV5-1 and TRBJ1-1, is KAGVTQTPRYLIKTRGQQVTLSCSPISGHRSVSWYQQTPGQGLQFLFEYFSETQRNKGNFPGRFSGRQFSNSRSEMNVSTLELGDSALYLCASSPTEGAGEAFFGQGTRLTVV.

This clone has just a few counts. The sample holds other DNA sequences that translate to the same CDR3. Here the CDR3 reads CASSFPGGNYGYTF. The CDR3 DNA reads TGTGCCAGCAGTTTTCCGGGGGGGAACTATGGCTACACCTTC. J is TRBJ1-2 and V is TRBV28; maybe TRBD1 (5 bases). CDR3 length equals 14 residues. Deletions cut 3 bases from V and 2 bases from J, with 10 bases between. Germline V gives CDR1 MDHEN, CDR2 SYDVKM.

The chain uses TRBV5-1 and TRBJ2-3; TRBD1 agrees at 7 bases. CDR3 length: 15 amino acids. Trimming cost V 3 bases and J 0 bases; bases outside gene matches: 4. Germline V gene lookup returns CDR1 SGHRS and CDR2 YFSETQ. This chain's CDR3 is CASSSDRSSTDTQYF. The CDR3 bases are TGCGCCAGCAGCTCGGACAGGAGTAGCACAGATACGCAGTATTTT.

The chain employs TRBV6-5 and TRBJ1-2; tentative D call: TRBD1 (5 bases). The CDR3 runs to 13 residues. Trimming left V 5 bases short and J 1 base short, with 8 bases between. Germline V lookup: CDR1 MNHEY, CDR2 SVGAGI. CDR3 residues: CASSTGDNYGYTF. The CDR3 coding sequence is TGTGCCAGCAGTACAGGAGATAACTATGGCTACACCTTC.

This chain connects TRBV28 to TRBJ1-5, with D possibly matching TRBD1 (6 bases). From germline, CDR1 is MDHEN and CDR2 SYDVKM. Deletions cut 4 bases from V and 7 bases from J, with 17 bases between. The CDR3 consists of 15 residues. The CDR3, as DNA: TGTGCCAGCAGTTCGGTGGCAGGGGATGGGCAGCCCCAGCATTTT. The encoded protein is CASSSVAGDGQPQHF.

This clone was observed a few times. V and J are TRBV7-3 and TRBJ2-1; the D gene is possibly TRBD1 (5 bases). This CDR3 region has 13 residues. Germline CDR1 and CDR2: SGHTA and FQGTGA. Trimming took off 5 bases at V and 13 bases at J, with 18 bases between the two ends. The CDR3 bases are TGTGCCAGCAGCCCTTGGGGCGAGCGCCTCCAGTTCTTC. Translated, it gives CASSPWGERLQFF.

V is TRBV7-8 and J is TRBJ2-1; TRBD2 aligns across 8 bases. This CDR3 has 14 amino acids. In germline, CDR1 is SGHVS, CDR2 FQNEAQ. V was clipped by 2 bases and J by 6 bases; unmatched bases: 3. The CDR3 region is CASSLPTSGNEQFF. CDR3 in DNA: TGTGCCAGCAGCTTACCTACTAGCGGCAATGAGCAGTTCTTC.

The chain employs TRBV15 and TRBJ1-5; D is perhaps TRBD1 (5 bases). The CDR3 is 15 amino acids. Between the trimmed V and J ends, which lost 0 bases and 6 bases, there was a span of 12 bases. CDR1 and CDR2 from the germline V gene are LNHNV and YYDKDF (reference sequence). The chain's CDR3 is CATSRDWGGTQPQHF. In nucleotides, the CDR3 is TGTGCCACCAGCAGAGATTGGGGGGGGACTCAGCCCCAGCATTTT.

The chain carries TRBV18 and TRBJ2-3; no clear D. The CDR3 loop spans 13 amino acids. CDR1 and CDR2 from the germline V gene are KGHSH and LQKENI. Trimming took off 0 bases at V and 7 bases at J, with 8 bases between the two ends. The CDR3 loop is CASSPPPPYTQYF. The CDR3 bases are TGTGCCAGCTCACCACCCCCCCCGTATACGCAGTATTTT.

V and J are TRBV5-1 and TRBJ1-1; 8 bases line up with TRBD1. There are 14 residues in the CDR3. J was trimmed by 7 bases and V by 4 bases; bases with no gene match: 9. CDR1 SGHRS and CDR2 YFSETQ come from the germline V gene. This CDR3 is CASSGGQGGGEAFF. The CDR3 DNA sequence: TGCGCCAGCAGCGGAGGACAGGGAGGGGGTGAAGCTTTCTTT.

This chain uses TRBV10-3 with TRBJ2-3; possibly TRBD1 for D (6 bases). Deletions cut 4 bases from V and 3 bases from J, with 8 bases between. There are 13 residues in the CDR3. Germline CDR1 ENHRY, CDR2 SYGVKD. The CDR3: CAISVTGTDTQYF. CDR3 sequence (DNA): TGTGCCATCAGTGTAACAGGGACAGATACGCAGTATTTT.

The J gene is TRBJ1-5, the V gene TRBV19; D is unresolved. V shed 3 bases and J shed 5 bases, with 8 bases lying between them. CDR3 length: 13 amino acids. Germline V gives CDR1 LNHDA, CDR2 SQIVND (reference sequence). The CDR3: CASSIEGHQPQHF. Here the CDR3 DNA reads TGTGCCAGTAGTATCGAGGGTCATCAGCCCCAGCATTTT.

The chain links TRBV28 to TRBJ1-3; D not certain. V was trimmed by 7 bases and J by 0 bases, leaving 16 bases between them. Looked up from germline, CDR1 is MDHEN and CDR2 is SYDVKM. The CDR3 loop spans 16 amino acids. DNA for the CDR3: TGTGCCAGCACGATTCCCCCGGCGGACTCTGGAAACACCATATATTTT. Amino acid sequence: CASTIPPADSGNTIYF.

The chain is built from TRBV5-1 and TRBJ1-6; D possibly corresponds to TRBD1 (6 bases). The length of the CDR3 is 15 residues. Trimming removed 0 bases from V and 7 bases from J, with 11 bases in between. Germline V gene lookup returns CDR1 SGHRS and CDR2 YFSETQ. CDR3 nucleotide sequence: TGCGCCAGCAGCTTGGCCGCAGGGGTCAATTCACCCCTCCACTTT. It codes for CASSLAAGVNSPLHF.